This T cell receptor (beta chain) was identified during a study of CD8 T cells in ankylosing spondylitis. General observations from the study: In reactive arthritis synovial fluid and blood, some motif variants had been reported before.

Germline V CDR1 and CDR2: MNHEY, SVGAGI. The CDR3 extends over 15 amino acids. V lost 4 bases and J lost 5; bases outside the gene matches: 7. Quantitative 5'-RACE with molecular barcodes generated TCR beta libraries. In TCRdb, the 5' RACE reads were re-called with MiXCR into one record per CDR3 protein. The sample includes roughly 230,000 distinct CDR3 sequences, about 20% of them seen just once. This clonotype was observed a few times. Its cognate antigen is unknown. This sequence was found in a male donor with ankylosing spondylitis or in good health (not recorded which). Sequenced input: blood, either unsorted or a sorted T cell fraction (not recorded which). The V gene is TRBV6-5, the J gene TRBJ2-3; 9 positions match TRBD1. The DNA of the CDR3 is TGTGCCAGCAGTTCGACAGGGGGGTTGGAAGATACGCAGTATTTT. Translating it yields CASSSTGGLEDTQYF.